The sequence of this TCR beta chain was determined in a study of blood T cell repertoires in COVID-19. The wider study: The United States, Italy and Spain provided the acute and convalescent COVID-19 samples. PBMCs, B-cell-depleted T cells, or T cells were the source of the cDNA or gDNA that made up the material.

The repertoire was sequenced with immunoSEQ multiplex PCR; TCRdb's copy has only in-frame clones and lacks some. The sample shows under 45,000 clones, 80% to 90% of them seen only once. The CDR3 sequence is 13 residues long. The J segment lost 7 bases and the V segment lost 6 bases, leaving 10 bases of the junction unmatched. CDR1 and CDR2 (germline): SQVTM, ANQGSEA. The rearrangement uses TRBV29-1 and TRBJ2-7; 9 nucleotides line up with TRBD1. Sequences were obtained from peripheral blood. The receptor was isolated from a woman aged 35 to 49 with acute or convalescent COVID-19. CDR3 sequence: CSVAGTGRREQYF. In DNA, the CDR3 is TGCAGCGTGGCCGGGACAGGGCGAAGGGAGCAGTACTTC.